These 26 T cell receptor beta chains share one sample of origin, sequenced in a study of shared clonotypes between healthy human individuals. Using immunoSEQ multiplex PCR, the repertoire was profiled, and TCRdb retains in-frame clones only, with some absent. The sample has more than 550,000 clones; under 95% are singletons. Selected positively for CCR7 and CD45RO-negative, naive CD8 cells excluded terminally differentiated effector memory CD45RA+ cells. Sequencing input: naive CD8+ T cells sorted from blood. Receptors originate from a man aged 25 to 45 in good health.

CDR3: CASLVGSEQYF. Here the CDR3 DNA reads TGTGCCAGCCTCGTGGGTTCCGAGCAGTACTTC. The chain is built from TRBV27 and TRBJ2-7; D is uncertain. The V gene's germline CDR1 is MNHEY and CDR2 SMNVEV (reference sequence). Trimming took 8 bases from V and 6 from J, leaving 11 bases between them. The CDR3 runs 11 residues.

CDR3 region: CASSHEAVTEAFF. In DNA form, the CDR3 reads TGTGCCAGCAGCCATGAAGCAGTCACTGAAGCTTTCTTT. The chain employs TRBV7-9 and TRBJ1-1, with D unclear. Trimming pared 5 bases from V and 4 bases from J, leaving 11 bases between. The germline CDR1 and CDR2 sequences are SEHNR and FQNEAQ (reference sequence). This CDR3 is built from 13 residues.

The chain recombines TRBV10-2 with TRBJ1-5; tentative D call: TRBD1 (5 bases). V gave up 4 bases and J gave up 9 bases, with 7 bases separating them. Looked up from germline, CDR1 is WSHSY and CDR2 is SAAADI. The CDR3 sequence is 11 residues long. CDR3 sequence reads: CASSGGGPQHF. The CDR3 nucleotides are TGCGCCAGCAGTGGGGGGGGGCCCCAGCATTTT.

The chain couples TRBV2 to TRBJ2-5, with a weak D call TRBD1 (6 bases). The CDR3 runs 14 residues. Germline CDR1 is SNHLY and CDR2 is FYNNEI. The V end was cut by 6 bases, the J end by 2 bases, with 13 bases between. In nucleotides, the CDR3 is TGTGCCAGCAGGGCGGACAGAAGTCAAGAGACCCAGTACTTC. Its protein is CASRADRSQETQYF. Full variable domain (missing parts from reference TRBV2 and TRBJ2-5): EPEVTQTPSHQVTQMGQEVILRCVPISNHLYFYWYRQILGQKVEFLVSFYNNEISEKSEIFDDQFSVERPDGSNFTLKIRSTKLEDSAMYFCASRADRSQETQYFGPGTRLLVL.

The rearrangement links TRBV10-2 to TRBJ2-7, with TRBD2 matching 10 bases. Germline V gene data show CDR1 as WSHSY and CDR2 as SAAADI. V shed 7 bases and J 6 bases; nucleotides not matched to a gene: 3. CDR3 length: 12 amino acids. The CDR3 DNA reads TGCGCCAGCACTAGCGGGAGCAGCGAGCAGTACTTC. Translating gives CASTSGSSEQYF.

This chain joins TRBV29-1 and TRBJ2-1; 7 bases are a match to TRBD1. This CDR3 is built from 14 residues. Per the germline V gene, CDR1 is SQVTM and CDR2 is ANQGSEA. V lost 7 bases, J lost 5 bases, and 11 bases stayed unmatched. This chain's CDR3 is CSANRQGFHNEQFF. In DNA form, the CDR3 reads TGCAGCGCCAATAGACAGGGCTTCCACAATGAGCAGTTCTTC.

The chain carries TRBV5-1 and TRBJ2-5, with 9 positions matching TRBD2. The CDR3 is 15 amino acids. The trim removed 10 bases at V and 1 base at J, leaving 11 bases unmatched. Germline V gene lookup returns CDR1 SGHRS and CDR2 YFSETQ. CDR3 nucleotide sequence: TGCGCCGAAGTTTTTGGCGGGAGGGCCCAAGAGACCCAGTACTTC. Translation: CAEVFGGRAQETQYF.

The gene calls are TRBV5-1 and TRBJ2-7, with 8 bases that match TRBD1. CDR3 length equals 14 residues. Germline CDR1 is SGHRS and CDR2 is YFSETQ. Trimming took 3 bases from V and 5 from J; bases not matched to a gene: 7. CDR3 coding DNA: TGCGCCAGCAGCTCCCGGGACAGGCTTGACGAGCAGTACTTC. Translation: CASSSRDRLDEQYF.

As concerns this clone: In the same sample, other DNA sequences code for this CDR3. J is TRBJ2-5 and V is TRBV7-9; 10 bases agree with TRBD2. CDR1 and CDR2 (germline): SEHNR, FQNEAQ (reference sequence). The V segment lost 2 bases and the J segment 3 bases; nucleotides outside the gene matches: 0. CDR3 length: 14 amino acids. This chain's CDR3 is CASSLLAGEETQYF. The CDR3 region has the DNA TGTGCCAGCAGCTTACTAGCGGGAGAAGAGACCCAGTACTTC.

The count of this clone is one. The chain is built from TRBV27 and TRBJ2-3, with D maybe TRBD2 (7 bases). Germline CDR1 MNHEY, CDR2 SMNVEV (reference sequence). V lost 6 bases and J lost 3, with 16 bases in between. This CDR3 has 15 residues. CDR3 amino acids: CASSFGGRSTDTQYF. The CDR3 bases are TGTGCCAGCAGCTTCGGGGGGCGGTCGACAGATACGCAGTATTTT.

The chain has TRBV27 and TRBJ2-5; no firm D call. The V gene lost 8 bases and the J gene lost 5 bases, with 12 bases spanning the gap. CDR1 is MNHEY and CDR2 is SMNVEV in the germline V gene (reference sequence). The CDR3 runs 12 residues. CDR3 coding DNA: TGTGCCAGCCGCTCAATTGGGGAGACCCAGTACTTC. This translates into CASRSIGETQYF.

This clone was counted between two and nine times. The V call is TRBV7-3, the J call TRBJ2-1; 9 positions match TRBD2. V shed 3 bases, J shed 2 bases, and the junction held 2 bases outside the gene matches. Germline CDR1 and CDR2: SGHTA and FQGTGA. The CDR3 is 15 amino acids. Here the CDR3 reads CASSFGGRAYNEQFF. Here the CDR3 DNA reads TGTGCCAGCAGCTTTGGCGGGAGGGCCTACAATGAGCAGTTCTTC.

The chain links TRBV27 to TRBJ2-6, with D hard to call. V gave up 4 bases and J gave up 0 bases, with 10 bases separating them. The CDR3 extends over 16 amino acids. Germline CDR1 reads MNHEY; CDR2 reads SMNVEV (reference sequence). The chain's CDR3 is CASSSDTTSGANVLTF. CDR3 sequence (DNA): TGTGCCAGCAGTTCTGACACAACCTCTGGGGCCAACGTCCTGACTTTC.

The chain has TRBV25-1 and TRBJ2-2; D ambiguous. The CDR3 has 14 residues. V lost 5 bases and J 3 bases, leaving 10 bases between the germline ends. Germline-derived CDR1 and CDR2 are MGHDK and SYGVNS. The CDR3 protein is CASSRGRDTGELFF. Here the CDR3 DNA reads TGTGCCAGCAGTCGCGGAAGGGACACCGGGGAGCTGTTTTTT.

The CDR3 region has the DNA TGTGCCAGCAGTGAAGAGTATCCCACTGAAGCTTTCTTT. Its protein is CASSEEYPTEAFF. The gene calls are TRBV6-1 and TRBJ1-1; D not certain. Germline CDR1 is MNHNS and CDR2 is SASEGT. The V end was cut by 1 base, the J end by 4 bases, with 7 bases between. The length of the CDR3 is 13 residues.

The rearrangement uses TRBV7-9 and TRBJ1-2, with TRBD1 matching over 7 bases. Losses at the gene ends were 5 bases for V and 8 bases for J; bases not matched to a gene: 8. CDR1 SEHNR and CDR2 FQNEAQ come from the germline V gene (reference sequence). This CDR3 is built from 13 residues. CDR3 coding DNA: TGTGCCAGCAGCCTAGGGACAGCCTCCGGCTACACCTTC. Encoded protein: CASSLGTASGYTF.

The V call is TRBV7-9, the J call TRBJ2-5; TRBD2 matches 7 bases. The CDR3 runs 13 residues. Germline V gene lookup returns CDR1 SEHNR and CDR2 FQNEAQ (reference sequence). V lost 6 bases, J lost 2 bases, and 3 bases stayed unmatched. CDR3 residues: CASRGGGQETQYF. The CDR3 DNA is TGTGCCAGCAGGGGGGGAGGGCAAGAGACCCAGTACTTC.

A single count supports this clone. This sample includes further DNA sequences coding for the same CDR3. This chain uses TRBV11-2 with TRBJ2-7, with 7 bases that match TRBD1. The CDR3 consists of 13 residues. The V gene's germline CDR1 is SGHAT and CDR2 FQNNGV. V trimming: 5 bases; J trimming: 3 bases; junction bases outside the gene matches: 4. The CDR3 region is CASSPTGYYEQYF. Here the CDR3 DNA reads TGTGCCAGCAGCCCGACAGGGTACTACGAGCAGTACTTC.

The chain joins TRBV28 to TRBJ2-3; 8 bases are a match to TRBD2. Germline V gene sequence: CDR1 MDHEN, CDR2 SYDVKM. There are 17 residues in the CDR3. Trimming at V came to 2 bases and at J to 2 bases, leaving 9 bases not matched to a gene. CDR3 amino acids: CASSLGAAGVPTDTQYF. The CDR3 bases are TGTGCCAGCAGTTTAGGCGCAGCGGGAGTCCCCACAGATACGCAGTATTTT.

In DNA form, the CDR3 reads TGTGCCAGTAGTCTCCGGACAGGGGAGGTTCAGCCCCAGCATTTT. Its translation is CASSLRTGEVQPQHF. The V and J genes are TRBV19 and TRBJ1-5; 9 bases fit TRBD1. V dropped 5 bases and J dropped 6; count of bases not matched to a gene: 8. This CDR3 has 15 amino acids. CDR1 LNHDA and CDR2 SQIVND come from the germline V gene (reference sequence).

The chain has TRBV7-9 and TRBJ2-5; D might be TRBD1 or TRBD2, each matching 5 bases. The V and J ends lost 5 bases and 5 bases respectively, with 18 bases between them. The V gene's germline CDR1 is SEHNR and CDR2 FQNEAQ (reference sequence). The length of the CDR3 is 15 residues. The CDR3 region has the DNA TGTGCCAGCAGCCCCTCCGGGACCCCGGACGAGACCCAGTACTTC. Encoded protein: CASSPSGTPDETQYF. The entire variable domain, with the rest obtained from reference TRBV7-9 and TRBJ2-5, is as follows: DTGVSQNPRHKITKRGQNVTFRCDPISEHNRLYWYRQTLGQGPEFLTYFQNEAQLEKSRLLSDRFSAERPKGSFSTLEIQRTEQGDSAMYLCASSPSGTPDETQYFGPGTRLLVL.

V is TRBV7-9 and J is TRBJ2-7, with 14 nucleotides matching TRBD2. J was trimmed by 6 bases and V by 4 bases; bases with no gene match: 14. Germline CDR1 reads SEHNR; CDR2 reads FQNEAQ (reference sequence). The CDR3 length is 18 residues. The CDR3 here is CASSWTSGRTPGLAEQYF. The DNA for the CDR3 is TGTGCCAGCAGCTGGACTAGCGGGAGGACCCCGGGCTTGGCCGAGCAGTACTTC.

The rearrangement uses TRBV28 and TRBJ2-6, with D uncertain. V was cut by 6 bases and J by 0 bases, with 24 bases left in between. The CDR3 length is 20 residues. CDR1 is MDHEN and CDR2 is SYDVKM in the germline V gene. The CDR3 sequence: CASRSIRADRLRSGANVLTF. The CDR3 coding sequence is TGTGCCAGCAGATCCATTCGCGCGGACCGCCTCCGCTCTGGGGCCAACGTCCTGACTTTC.

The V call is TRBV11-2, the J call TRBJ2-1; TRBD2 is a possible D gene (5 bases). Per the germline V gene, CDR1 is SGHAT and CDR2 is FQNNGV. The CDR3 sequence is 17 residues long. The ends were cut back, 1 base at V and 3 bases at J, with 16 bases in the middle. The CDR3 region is CASSLGVYGIDYNEQFF. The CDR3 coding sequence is TGTGCCAGCAGCTTAGGAGTATACGGGATCGACTACAATGAGCAGTTCTTC. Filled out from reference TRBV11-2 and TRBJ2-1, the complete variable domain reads EAGVAQSPRYKIIEKRQSVAFWCNPISGHATLYWYQQILGQGPKLLIQFQNNGVVDDSQLPKDRFSAERLKGVDSTLKIQPAKLEDSAVYLCASSLGVYGIDYNEQFFGPGTRLTVL.

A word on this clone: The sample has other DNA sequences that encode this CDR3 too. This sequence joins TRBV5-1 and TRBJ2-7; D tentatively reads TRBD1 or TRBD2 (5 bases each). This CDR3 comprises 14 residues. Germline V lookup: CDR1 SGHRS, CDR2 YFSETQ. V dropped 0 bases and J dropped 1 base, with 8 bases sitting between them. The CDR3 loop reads CASSLGDGSYEQYF. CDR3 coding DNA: TGCGCCAGCAGCTTGGGGGACGGTTCCTACGAGCAGTACTTC.

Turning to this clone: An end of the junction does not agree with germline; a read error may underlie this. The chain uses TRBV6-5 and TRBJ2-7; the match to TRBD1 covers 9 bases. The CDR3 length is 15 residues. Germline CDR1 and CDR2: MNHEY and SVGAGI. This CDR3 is CASRAGTGFSSEQYF. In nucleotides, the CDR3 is TGTGCCAGCAGAGCCGGGACAGGGTTTTCCTCCGAGCAGTACTTC.